This T cell receptor (beta chain) was documented in a study of blood T cells in healthy people across ages (dated by TCRdb to the mid-2010s). Regarding the research as a whole: In model experiments, roughly one uniquely barcoded TCR beta cDNA molecule per two T cells was captured by template switching. The study measured age-related changes in TCR beta repertoire diversity using deep sequencing normalized with unique cDNA molecular identifiers. Donors were grouped into four age groups: young (average about 15 years), middle-aged (roughly 40), aged (around 60) and long-lived (about 89). To avoid experimental bias, donors of different ages were distributed randomly across sequencing lanes. The study analyzed two additional independent replicas of 1 million unique cDNA reads from the same blood draw for two donors, one aged 18 to 30 and one aged 80 or older.

Systemically healthy Caucasian individuals from Russia, some 36 in total and aged roughly 6 to 100 years, were included as donors. Ten milliliters of peripheral blood were drawn from each donor into EDTA-treated Vacutainer tubes. Ficoll-Paque density-gradient centrifugation was used to isolate PBMCs, with at least 7 million obtained per sample. Trizol reagent was used to extract total RNA from the PBMCs, yielding at least 5.5 micrograms per sample. For every donor, an aliquot of PBMCs went through flow cytometry to measure the percentages of naive CD45RAhigh/CD27high T cells. On this clonotype: No antigen is known for it. Nothing much larger sits one base from this clone, and base qualities are not available.

Library generation was performed with 5' RACE. Sequencing used an Illumina HiSeq 2500. The second PCR ran for roughly 7 to 11 cycles and used a J-beta primer mix along with a sample-barcoded 5' primer. Each TCR beta cDNA molecule received a unique molecular identifier from a template-switch 5' adaptor carrying 12 random nucleotides. At least 2.5 million CDR3-containing paired-end reads were obtained from each sample. First-strand cDNA synthesis was performed from all RNA using the Mint cDNA synthesis kit, with priming by a TRBC-specific oligonucleotide. Following uracil-DNA glycosylase treatment, all cDNA underwent a first 18-cycle PCR with the universal primers M1SS and BC2_uni_R. The source study handled its data this way. Each sample was normalized by randomly selecting 1 million high-quality reads, each carrying a distinct molecular identifier. Instead of being binned into consensus sequences, reads that shared molecular identifiers were thrown out. MiTCR, run with a Q25 quality threshold and the strictest error-elimination algorithm, handled CDR3 identification, clonotype clustering and error correction. A nonparametric unseen species model with Euler transformation was used to estimate a lower bound on total TCR beta diversity. TCRdb's own reprocessing of the public reads used fastp at Q25 and MiXCR and kept productive beta chains. Each CDR3 protein appears once, grouped with its most common genes and DNA. TCRdb, not the authors, supplied the V and J calls. The sample records around 800,000 distinct CDR3 sequences, around half of which are singletons. Around 18% of the sample is in the top ten clones.

The paper's findings and limits, for the study overall: There was a strong correlation between observed TCR beta diversity and the percentage of naive T cells measured by flow cytometry. Since profiling was done on bulk unsorted PBMCs, naive and antigen-experienced compartments could not be conclusively compared. Compared with the aged group, the long-lived group had more naive CD4+ T cells, fewer expanded clones and increased TCR diversity, a pattern suggesting age selection. As age increased, observed TCR beta diversity per million T cells dropped in a roughly linear way, and a significant reduction was already evident by age 40. Estimates of total diversity based on one million sequenced T cells were considered lower bounds and underestimates. Donor CMV infection status was unknown, potentially confounding age-related changes in expanded clonotypes.

The TCR originated in an elderly man in good health. Sequences were obtained from blood.

The DNA is TGTGCCAGCAGTCCAATAAGCCGGGAGCTCTCAGAGACCCAGTACTTC. Its product reads: CASSPISRELSETQYF. The V and J segments used are TRBV12-3 or TRBV12-4 and TRBJ2-5; TRBD2 is a possible D gene, resting on 6 matching bases. Spanning cysteine to phenylalanine, the CDR3 consists of 16 amino acids. Only the CDR3 DNA is retained, 48 bases long and in frame from the first base. V is shortened by 5 bases, J by 4 bases, and the region joining them spans 20 bases.